The present entry profiles one TCR beta chain with its context. Mismatch with germline at one junction end may stem from a read error. Clones were sequenced by immunoSEQ multiplex PCR, and TCRdb holds only the in-frame ones, with some missing. The repertoire holds around 1 million clones, with 70% to 85% as singletons. This record belongs to a study of shared clonotypes between healthy human individuals. CDR1 is SNHLY and CDR2 is FYNNEI in the germline V gene. The CDR3 sequence is 12 residues long. The sequenced material came from memory CD4+ T cells sorted from blood. Stated subset: CD45RA-negative fraction. V and J are TRBV2 and TRBJ2-1, with D tentatively TRBD1 or TRBD2 (5 bases each). This receptor was identified in a man aged 18 to 30 in good health. CDR3 in amino acids: CASIRDWDPQIF. The CDR3, as DNA: TGTGCCAGCATTCGAGACTGGGACCCCCAAATCTTC. Based on the CDR3 plus reference TRBV2 and TRBJ2-1, the full variable domain is EPEVTQTPSHQVTQMGQEVILRCVPISNHLYFYWYRQILGQKVEFLVSFYNNEISEKSEIFDDQFSVERPDGSNFTLKIRSTKLEDSAMYFCASIRDWDPQIFGPGTRLTVL.